The 3 T cell receptor beta chains below all came from one sample that was sequenced in a study of T cell repertoires in cytomegalovirus infection. Their recognized antigens are unknown. TCRdb ran MiXCR on the reads and lists one entry per CDR3 protein. The sample shows some 920,000 distinct CDR3 sequences, approximately 30% of them seen only once. The sequencing used cultured CD8+ T cells from PBMCs, collected from culture after CMV antigen stimulation. Receptors originate from a human donor in good health (CMV status not recorded). Some clones in this sample may be carry-over from other donors' samples.

This clonotype was recorded many times. The gene calls are TRBV7-9 and TRBJ2-2, with D perhaps assigned TRBD1 or TRBD2 (5 bases each). The V gene lost 5 bases and the J gene lost 0 bases, with 13 bases spanning the gap. The germline V gene encodes CDR1 SEHNR and CDR2 FQNEAQ (reference sequence). The CDR3 spans 16 residues. The CDR3 DNA follows: TGTGCCAGCAGCCCGCCGGGGCATACGAACACCGGGGAGCTGTTTTTT. Translation: CASSPPGHTNTGELFF.

Notes on this clonotype: It may be a read error: a sequence one base away is much more abundant. V usage is TRBV7-2 and J usage is TRBJ1-1; D possibly corresponds to TRBD1 (5 bases). V shed 7 bases and J shed 5 bases, with 29 bases lying between them. This CDR3 is built from 18 residues. CDR1 SGHTA and CDR2 FQGNSA come from the germline V gene. The CDR3 spells CASTQQVVIGPEGTEAFF. The DNA for the CDR3 is TGTGCCAGCACCCAACAGGTTGTTATCGGGCCGGAGGGGACTGAAGCTTTCTTT.

The CDR3: CAMGMMNTEAFF. The CDR3 DNA reads as TGTGCTATGGGGATGATGAACACTGAAGCTTTCTTT. The rearrangement uses TRBV6-1 and TRBJ1-1; D is unresolved. The CDR3 runs to 12 residues. Germline V gives CDR1 MNHNS, CDR2 SASEGT.